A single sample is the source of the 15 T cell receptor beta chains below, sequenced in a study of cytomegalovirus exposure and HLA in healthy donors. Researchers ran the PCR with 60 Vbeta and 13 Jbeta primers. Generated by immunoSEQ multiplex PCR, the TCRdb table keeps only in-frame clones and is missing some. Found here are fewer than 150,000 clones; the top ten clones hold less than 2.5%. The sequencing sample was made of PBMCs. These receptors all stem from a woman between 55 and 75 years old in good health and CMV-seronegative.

In DNA, the CDR3 is TGTGCCAGCAGCTTAACAAGCGGGGAATACGAGCAGTACTTC. Its translation is CASSLTSGEYEQYF. The V call is TRBV11-1, the J call TRBJ2-7, with 7 nucleotides matching TRBD2. With V trimmed by 2 bases and J by 4 bases, 5 bases remained unmatched. The CDR3 covers 14 residues. The V gene's germline CDR1 is SGHAT and CDR2 FQDESV (reference sequence).

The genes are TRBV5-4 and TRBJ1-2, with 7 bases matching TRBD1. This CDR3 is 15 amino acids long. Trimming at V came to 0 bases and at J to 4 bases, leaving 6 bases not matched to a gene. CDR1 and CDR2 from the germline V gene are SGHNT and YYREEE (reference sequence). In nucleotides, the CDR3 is TGTGCCAGCAGCTTGGCCCCGGGGACAGTCTATGGCTACACCTTC. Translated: CASSLAPGTVYGYTF. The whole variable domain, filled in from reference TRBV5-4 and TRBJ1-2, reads ETGVTQSPTHLIKTRGQQVTLRCSSQSGHNTVSWYQQALGQGPQFIFQYYREEENGRGNFPPRFSGLQFPNYSSELNVNALELDDSALYLCASSLAPGTVYGYTFGSGTRLTVV.

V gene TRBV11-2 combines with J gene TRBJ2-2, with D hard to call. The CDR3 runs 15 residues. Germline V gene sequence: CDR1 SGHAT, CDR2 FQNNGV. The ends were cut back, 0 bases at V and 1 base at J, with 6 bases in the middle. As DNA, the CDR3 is TGTGCCAGCAGCTTAGATCTTAGGAACACCGGGGAGCTGTTTTTT. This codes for CASSLDLRNTGELFF.

CDR3 nucleotides: TGTGCCAGCTCACCACGGGGGGACTCCTCGGCCGGGGAGCTGTTTTTT. The encoded protein is CASSPRGDSSAGELFF. The rearrangement uses TRBV18 and TRBJ2-2; a weak D match, TRBD2 (6 bases). This CDR3 is built from 16 residues. V gave up 1 base and J gave up 6 bases, with 15 bases separating them. Germline CDR1 and CDR2: KGHSH and LQKENI.

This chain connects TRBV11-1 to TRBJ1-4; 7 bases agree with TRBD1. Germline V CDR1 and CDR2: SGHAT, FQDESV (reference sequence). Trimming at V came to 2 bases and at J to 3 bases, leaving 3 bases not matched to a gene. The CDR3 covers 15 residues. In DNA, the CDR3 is TGTGCCAGCAGCTTATGGGACAGCGCTAATGAAAAACTGTTTTTT. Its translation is CASSLWDSANEKLFF. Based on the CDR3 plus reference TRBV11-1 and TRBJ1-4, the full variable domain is EAEVAQSPRYKITEKSQAVAFWCDPISGHATLYWYRQILGQGPELLVQFQDESVVDDSQLPKDRFSAERLKGVDSTLKIQPAELGDSAMYLCASSLWDSANEKLFFGSGTQLSVL.

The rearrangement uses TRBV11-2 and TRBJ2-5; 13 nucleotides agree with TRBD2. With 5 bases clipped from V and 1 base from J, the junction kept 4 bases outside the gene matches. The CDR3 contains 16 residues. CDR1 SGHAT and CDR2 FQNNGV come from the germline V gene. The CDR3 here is CASSTRTSGGQETQYF. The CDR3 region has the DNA TGTGCCAGCAGCACCCGGACTAGCGGGGGCCAAGAGACCCAGTACTTC.

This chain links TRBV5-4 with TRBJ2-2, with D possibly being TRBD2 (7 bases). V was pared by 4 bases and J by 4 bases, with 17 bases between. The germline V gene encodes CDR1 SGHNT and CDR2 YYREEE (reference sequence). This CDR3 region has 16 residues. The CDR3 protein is CASSPWRGGGTGELFF. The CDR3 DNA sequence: TGTGCCAGCAGCCCTTGGAGGGGGGGAGGCACCGGGGAGCTGTTTTTT.

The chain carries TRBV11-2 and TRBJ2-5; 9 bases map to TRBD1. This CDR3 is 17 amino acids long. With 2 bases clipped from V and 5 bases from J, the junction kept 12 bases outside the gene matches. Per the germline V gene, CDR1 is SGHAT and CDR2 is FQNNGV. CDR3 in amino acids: CASSLTWTGAETETQYF. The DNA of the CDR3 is TGTGCCAGCAGCTTAACCTGGACAGGGGCCGAAACGGAGACCCAGTACTTC.

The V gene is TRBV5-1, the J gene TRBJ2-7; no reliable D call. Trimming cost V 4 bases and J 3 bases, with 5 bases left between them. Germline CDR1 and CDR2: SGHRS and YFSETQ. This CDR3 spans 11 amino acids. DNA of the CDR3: TGCGCCAGCAGCGTCGGCTACGAGCAGTACTTC. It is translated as CASSVGYEQYF.

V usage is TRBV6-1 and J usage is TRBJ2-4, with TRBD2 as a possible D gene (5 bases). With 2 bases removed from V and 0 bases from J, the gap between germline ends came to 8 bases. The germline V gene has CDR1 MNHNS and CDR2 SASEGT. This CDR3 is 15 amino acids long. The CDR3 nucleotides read TGTGCCAGCAGTGAACGCGGGTCAGCCAAAAACATTCAGTACTTC. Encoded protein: CASSERGSAKNIQYF.

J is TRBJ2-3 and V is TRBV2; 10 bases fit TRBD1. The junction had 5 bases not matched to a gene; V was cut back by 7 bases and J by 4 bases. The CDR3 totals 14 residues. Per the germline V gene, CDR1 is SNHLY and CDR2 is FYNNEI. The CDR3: CASTGQGGADTQYF. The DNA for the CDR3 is TGTGCCAGCACCGGACAGGGGGGTGCAGATACGCAGTATTTT.

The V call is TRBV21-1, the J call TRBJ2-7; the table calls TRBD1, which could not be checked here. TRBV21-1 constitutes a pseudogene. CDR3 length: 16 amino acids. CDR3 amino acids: CASSEPGTGAFYEQYF. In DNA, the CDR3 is TGTGCCAGCAGCGAGCCCGGGACAGGGGCATTCTACGAGCAGTACTTC.

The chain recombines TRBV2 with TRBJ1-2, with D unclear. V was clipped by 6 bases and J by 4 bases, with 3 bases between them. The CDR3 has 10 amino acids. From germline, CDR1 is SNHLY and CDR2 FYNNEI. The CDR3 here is CASSGYGYTF. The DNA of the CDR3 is TGTGCCAGCAGCGGCTATGGCTACACCTTC.

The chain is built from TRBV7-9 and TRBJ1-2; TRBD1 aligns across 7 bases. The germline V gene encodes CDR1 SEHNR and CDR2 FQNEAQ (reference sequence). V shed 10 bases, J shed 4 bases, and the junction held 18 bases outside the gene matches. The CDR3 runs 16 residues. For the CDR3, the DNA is TGTGCCATCCCACCCGGTCCGGGACAGCCTCGCTATGGCTACACCTTC. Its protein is CAIPPGPGQPRYGYTF.

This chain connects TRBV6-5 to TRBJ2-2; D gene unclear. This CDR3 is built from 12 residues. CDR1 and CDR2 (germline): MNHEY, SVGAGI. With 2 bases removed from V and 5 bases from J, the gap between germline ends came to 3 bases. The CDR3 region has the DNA TGTGCCAGCAGTTACGTAACCGGGGAGCTGTTTTTT. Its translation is CASSYVTGELFF.